The 18 T cell receptor beta chains reported below all come from one sample, sequenced in a study of cytomegalovirus exposure and HLA in healthy donors (dated by TCRdb to about 2017). Library preparation used the immunoSEQ multiplex PCR assay. For the multiplex PCR, a mixture combining 60 forward primers for TCR Vbeta segments and 13 reverse primers for TCR Jbeta segments was used. In TCRdb, the immuneACCESS table is reduced to in-frame sequences with V and J assigned. These tables do not hold every clone; where another copy was compared, an unresolved V gene accounts for under half, and the others remain unexplained. In all, the sample holds tens of thousands of clones, and 60% to 80% of those were seen once. Jointly, the top ten make up 3% to 4.5% of the sample. The sequenced sample was PBMCs. All receptors come from a man aged 30-40 years in good health and CMV-seronegative.

This clone was observed a handful of times. The V call is TRBV7-9, the J call TRBJ1-5, with D maybe TRBD1 (5 bases). Germline-derived CDR1 and CDR2 are SEHNR and FQNEAQ (reference sequence). Trimming cost V 0 bases and J 0 bases, with 15 bases left between them. The CDR3 consists of 18 residues. CDR3 sequence: CASSLAGYDSYSNQPQHF. CDR3 coding DNA: TGTGCCAGCAGCTTAGCAGGGTACGACAGTTATAGCAATCAGCCCCAGCATTTT. The entire variable domain, with the rest obtained from reference TRBV7-9 and TRBJ1-5, is as follows: DTGVSQNPRHKITKRGQNVTFRCDPISEHNRLYWYRQTLGQGPEFLTYFQNEAQLEKSRLLSDRFSAERPKGSFSTLEIQRTEQGDSAMYLCASSLAGYDSYSNQPQHFGDGTRLSIL.

The chain joins TRBV6-5 to TRBJ1-5; D call uncertain. Germline CDR1 and CDR2: MNHEY and SVGAGI. With 2 bases removed from V and 4 bases from J, the gap between germline ends came to 6 bases. CDR3 length: 13 residues. Here the CDR3 reads CASSYDQNQPQHF. The CDR3 nucleotides read TGTGCCAGCAGTTACGATCAGAATCAGCCCCAGCATTTT.

The J gene is TRBJ1-3, the V gene TRBV28, with 8 bases matching TRBD1. The CDR3 consists of 15 residues. Germline V gene data show CDR1 as MDHEN and CDR2 as SYDVKM. This CDR3 is CDETGVYCTGNTIYF. CDR3 in DNA: TGTGACGAGACAGGGGTCTACTGTACTGGAAACACCATATATTTT.

This sequence joins TRBV2 and TRBJ2-7, with 7 bases identical to TRBD1. Germline CDR1 is SNHLY and CDR2 is FYNNEI. This CDR3 has 15 residues. V gave up 3 bases and J gave up 0 bases; unmatched junction bases: 5. CDR3 nucleotides: TGTGCCAGCAGTGAGGGACAGTTCTACTCCTACGAGCAGTACTTC. Translating it yields CASSEGQFYSYEQYF.

By share, this clone counts as medium-sized. Other DNA sequences from this sample encode an identical CDR3 as well. This chain connects TRBV28 to TRBJ1-1; weak D call: TRBD1 (6 bases). CDR1 and CDR2 (germline): MDHEN, SYDVKM. V lost 6 bases, J lost 0 bases, and 8 bases lay in between. This CDR3 is built from 13 residues. CDR3 sequence reads: CASSRQVNTEAFF. CDR3 nucleotide sequence: TGTGCCAGCAGCCGACAGGTGAACACTGAAGCTTTCTTT.

This clone turned up a few times. This sequence joins TRBV6-1 and TRBJ1-6, with TRBD1 matching over 8 bases. V lost 5 bases, J lost 10 bases, and 7 bases stayed unmatched. Germline CDR1 and CDR2: MNHNS and SASEGT. The CDR3 has 14 residues. The DNA for the CDR3 is TGTGCCAGCAGTAAAGACAGGGGAGGATCACCCCTCCACTTT. As protein: CASSKDRGGSPLHF.

V is TRBV28 and J is TRBJ1-2, with TRBD1 matching over 8 bases. This CDR3 has 15 amino acids. J lost 5 bases, V lost 5 bases, and 10 bases had no gene match. Per the germline V gene, CDR1 is MDHEN and CDR2 is SYDVKM. CDR3 in DNA: TGTGCCAGCAGTCCGAGTGACAGGGGTCGATATGGCTACACCTTC. It is translated as CASSPSDRGRYGYTF.

V usage is TRBV5-4 and J usage is TRBJ1-2, with D unclear. The V and J ends lost 0 bases and 8 bases respectively, with 14 bases between them. Germline-derived CDR1 and CDR2 are SGHNT and YYREEE (reference sequence). The CDR3 covers 14 residues. CDR3 amino acids: CASSLGASVRGYTF. Written as DNA, the CDR3 is TGTGCCAGCAGCTTGGGCGCCTCGGTAAGAGGCTACACCTTC.

Remarks on this clone: The junction departs from the called germline gene at one end, perhaps through a read error. This chain joins TRBV5-5 and TRBJ1-6, with a tentative D call TRBD1 (5 bases). The CDR3 has 15 residues. CDR1 and CDR2 from the germline V gene are SGHKS and YYEKEE (reference sequence). CDR3 coding DNA: TGCGCCAGCAGCCAAGATCGATTCGGGGGTTCACCCCTCCACTTT. Its protein is CASSQDRFGGSPLHF. The variable domain in full, with the rest retrieved from reference TRBV5-5 and TRBJ1-6, is DAGVTQSPTHLIKTRGQQVTLRCSPISGHKSVSWYQQVLGQGPQFIFQYYEKEERGRGNFPDRFSARQFPNYSSELNVNALLLGDSALYLCASSQDRFGGSPLHFGNGTRLTVT.

The chain uses TRBV19 and TRBJ2-1, with 9 bases lining up with TRBD2. The V segment lost 5 bases and the J segment 3 bases; nucleotides outside the gene matches: 8. The CDR3 spans 16 residues. Per the germline V gene, CDR1 is LNHDA and CDR2 is SQIVND (reference sequence). CDR3 residues: CASSLLAGIVYNEQFF. The CDR3 DNA follows: TGTGCCAGTAGTCTGCTAGCGGGAATTGTCTACAATGAGCAGTTCTTC.

This chain joins TRBV5-4 and TRBJ2-1; 8 bases are shared with TRBD2. Germline CDR1 reads SGHNT; CDR2 reads YYREEE (reference sequence). Trimming cost V 4 bases and J 7 bases; bases outside gene matches: 10. The CDR3 consists of 15 residues. The CDR3 loop is CASSQPAGEENEQFF. As DNA, the CDR3 is TGTGCCAGCAGCCAACCAGCGGGAGAGGAAAATGAGCAGTTCTTC.

Regarding this clone: A junction end diverges from the germline sequence, so it may reflect a read error. The chain uses TRBV2 and TRBJ2-1; the match to TRBD1 covers 9 bases. Germline CDR1 is SNHLY and CDR2 is FYNNEI. The CDR3 is made up of 15 amino acids. For the CDR3, the DNA is TGTGCCAGCGGTGAGGGACAGGGTAGCTACAATGAGCAGTTCTTC. It codes for CASGEGQGSYNEQFF.

Concerning this clone: The junction departs from germline at one end; a sequencing error may be responsible. This chain uses TRBV4-1 with TRBJ1-2; the D is unclear. The CDR3 spans 14 residues. In germline, CDR1 is MGHRA, CDR2 YSYEKL. This chain's CDR3 is CASSQGQIDYGYTF. The CDR3 DNA follows: TGCGCCAGCAGTCAAGGGCAAATCGACTATGGCTACACCTTC.

The sample holds one count of this clone. The chain combines TRBV28 with TRBJ1-6; D gene uncertain. Trimming took off 6 bases at V and 0 bases at J, with 12 bases between the two ends. This CDR3 has 16 residues. Germline V gives CDR1 MDHEN, CDR2 SYDVKM. The CDR3 DNA is TGTGCCAGCAGGCAGGCGGGGAGCTCCTATAATTCACCCCTCCACTTT. As protein: CASRQAGSSYNSPLHF.

The rearrangement uses TRBV6-1 and TRBJ1-5, with a tentative D call TRBD1 (6 bases). This CDR3 spans 15 amino acids. In germline, CDR1 is MNHNS, CDR2 SASEGT. V was trimmed by 6 bases and J by 1 base, leaving 13 bases between them. The CDR3 coding sequence is TGTGCCAGCAGGAGGGGGTCTCAGAGCAATCAGCCCCAGCATTTT. The encoded protein is CASRRGSQSNQPQHF.

The rearrangement uses TRBV5-1 and TRBJ2-1; 8 positions agree with TRBD1. J gave up 5 bases and V 1 base, and 2 bases lay outside the gene matches. Germline V gives CDR1 SGHRS, CDR2 YFSETQ. The CDR3 has 14 amino acids. The CDR3 DNA reads TGCGCCAGCAGCTTGTTGACAGGGGACAATGAGCAGTTCTTC. It yields the protein CASSLLTGDNEQFF.

Remarks on this clone: One end of the junction varies from germline; a read error may be responsible. The chain combines TRBV29-1 with TRBJ2-7, with D uncertain. The CDR3 extends over 13 amino acids. Germline lookup yields CDR1 SQVTM and CDR2 ANQGSEA. The CDR3 DNA sequence: TGCAGCGTTGTGTTGAGTCAGAACTACAAGCAGTACTTC. Its protein product is CSVVLSQNYKQYF.

The chain carries TRBV29-1 and TRBJ1-1; D gene unclear. The CDR3 has 12 residues. Germline-derived CDR1 and CDR2 are SQVTM and ANQGSEA. The V end lost 3 bases, the J end lost 8 bases, and 13 bases lay between the germline ends. The chain's CDR3 is CSVEGGLQEAFF. CDR3 sequence (DNA): TGCAGCGTTGAGGGAGGGCTTCAAGAAGCTTTCTTT.